This T cell receptor beta chain was recorded in a study of brain T cells in children with intractable seizures. As to time point: blood from clinic visit 5 months post-surgery; TSC patient then seizure free. This table comes from immunoSEQ multiplex PCR, and its TCRdb copy is limited to in-frame clones, with some not included. This sample has about 340,000 clones, with nearly 95% found just once. The ends were cut back, 5 bases at V and 0 bases at J, with 5 bases in the middle. This CDR3 is 12 amino acids long. Germline CDR1 is SGHDT and CDR2 is YYEEEE. The clonotype comes from a boy under two years old with tuberous sclerosis and intractable seizures. V and J are TRBV5-6 and TRBJ1-1; D remains unclear. The sample in question was peripheral blood, obtained about 5 months after surgery. The CDR3 region is CASRGLNTEAFF. The CDR3 DNA sequence: TGTGCCAGCAGGGGGTTGAACACTGAAGCTTTCTTT.